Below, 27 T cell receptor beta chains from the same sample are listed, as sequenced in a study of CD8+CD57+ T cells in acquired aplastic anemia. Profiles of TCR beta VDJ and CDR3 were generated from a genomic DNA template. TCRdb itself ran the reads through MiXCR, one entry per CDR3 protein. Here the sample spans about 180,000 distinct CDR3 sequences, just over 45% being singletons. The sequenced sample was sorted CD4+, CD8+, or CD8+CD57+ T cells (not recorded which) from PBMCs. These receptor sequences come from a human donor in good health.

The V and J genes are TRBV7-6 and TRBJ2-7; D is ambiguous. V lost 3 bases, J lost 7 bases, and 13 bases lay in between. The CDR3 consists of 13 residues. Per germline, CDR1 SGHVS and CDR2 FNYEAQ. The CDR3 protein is CASSFGGSREQYF. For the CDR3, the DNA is TGTGCCAGCAGCTTTGGTGGCAGTCGGGAGCAGTACTTC. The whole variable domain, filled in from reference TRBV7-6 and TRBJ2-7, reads GAGVSQSPRYKVTKRGQDVALRCDPISGHVSLYWYRQALGQGPEFLTYFNYEAQQDKSGLPNDRFSAERPEGSISTLTIQRTEQRDSAMYRCASSFGGSREQYFGPGTRLTVT.

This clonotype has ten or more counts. CDR3 loop: CASSPDRTKGNTIYF. The DNA for the CDR3 is TGCGCCAGCAGCCCGGACAGAACTAAAGGAAACACCATATATTTT. The chain combines TRBV5-1 with TRBJ1-3; perhaps TRBD1 as D (6 bases). V was shortened by 4 bases and J by 4 bases, with 15 bases between the two germline ends. This CDR3 comprises 15 residues. Germline CDR1 reads SGHRS; CDR2 reads YFSETQ.

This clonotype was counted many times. CDR3 region: CASSRDRGMKTQYF. As DNA, the CDR3 is TGTGCCAGCAGCAGGGACAGGGGGATGAAGACCCAGTACTTC. The chain recombines TRBV5-4 with TRBJ2-5; 11 nucleotides match TRBD1. Germline V lookup: CDR1 SGHNT, CDR2 YYREEE (reference sequence). J was trimmed by 6 bases and V by 4 bases; bases with no gene match: 5. This CDR3 region has 14 residues.

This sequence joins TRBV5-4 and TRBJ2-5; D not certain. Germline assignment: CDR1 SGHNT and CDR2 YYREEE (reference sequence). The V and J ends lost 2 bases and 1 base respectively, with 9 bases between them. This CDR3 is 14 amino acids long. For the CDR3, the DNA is TGTGCCAGCAGCTTCGGTTGGACCCAAGAGACCCAGTACTTC. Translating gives CASSFGWTQETQYF. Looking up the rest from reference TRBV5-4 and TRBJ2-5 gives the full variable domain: ETGVTQSPTHLIKTRGQQVTLRCSSQSGHNTVSWYQQALGQGPQFIFQYYREEENGRGNFPPRFSGLQFPNYSSELNVNALELDDSALYLCASSFGWTQETQYFGPGTRLLVL.

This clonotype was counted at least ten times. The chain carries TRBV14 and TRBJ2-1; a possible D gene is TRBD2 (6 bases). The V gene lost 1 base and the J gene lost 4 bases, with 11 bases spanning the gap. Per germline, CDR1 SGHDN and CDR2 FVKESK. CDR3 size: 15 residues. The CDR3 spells CASSQVLATYNEQFF. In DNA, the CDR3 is TGTGCCAGCAGCCAAGTGCTAGCGACTTACAATGAGCAGTTCTTC. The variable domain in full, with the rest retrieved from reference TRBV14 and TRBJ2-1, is EAGVTQFPSHSVIEKGQTVTLRCDPISGHDNLYWYRRVMGKEIKFLLHFVKESKQDESGMPNNRFLAERTGGTYSTLKVQPAELEDSGVYFCASSQVLATYNEQFFGPGTRLTVL.

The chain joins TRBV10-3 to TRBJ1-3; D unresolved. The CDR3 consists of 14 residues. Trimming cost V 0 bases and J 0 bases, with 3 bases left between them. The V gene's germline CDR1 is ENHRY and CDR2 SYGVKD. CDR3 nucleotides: TGTGCCATCAGTGAGTCAGCCTCTGGAAACACCATATATTTT. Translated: CAISESASGNTIYF.

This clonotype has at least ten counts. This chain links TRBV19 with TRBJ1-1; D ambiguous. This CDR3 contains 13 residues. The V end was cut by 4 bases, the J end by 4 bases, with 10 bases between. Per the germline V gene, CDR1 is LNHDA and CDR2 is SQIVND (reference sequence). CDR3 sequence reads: CASSTARGTEAFF. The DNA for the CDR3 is TGTGCCAGTAGTACGGCCCGGGGCACTGAAGCTTTCTTT.

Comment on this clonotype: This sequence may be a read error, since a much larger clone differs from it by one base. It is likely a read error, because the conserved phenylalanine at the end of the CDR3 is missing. This chain's CDR3 is CASSLGDTLTDTQYL. CDR3 nucleotides: TGTGCCAGCTCCCTGGGGGACACTCTCACAGATACGCAGTATCTT. V and J are TRBV5-5 and TRBJ2-3; a possible D gene is TRBD1 (6 bases). The CDR3 length is 15 residues. The V gene's germline CDR1 is SGHKS and CDR2 YYEKEE (reference sequence). Trimming shortened V by 7 bases and J by 2 bases, and 17 bases separated the two germline ends.

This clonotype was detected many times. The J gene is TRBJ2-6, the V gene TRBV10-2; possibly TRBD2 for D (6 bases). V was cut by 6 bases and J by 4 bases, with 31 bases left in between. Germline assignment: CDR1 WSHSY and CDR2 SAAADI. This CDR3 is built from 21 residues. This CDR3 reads CASRREHRRSPSNSGANVLTF. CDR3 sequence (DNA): TGCGCCAGCAGACGGGAGCACAGACGAAGCCCCTCTAATTCCGGGGCCAACGTCCTGACTTTC.

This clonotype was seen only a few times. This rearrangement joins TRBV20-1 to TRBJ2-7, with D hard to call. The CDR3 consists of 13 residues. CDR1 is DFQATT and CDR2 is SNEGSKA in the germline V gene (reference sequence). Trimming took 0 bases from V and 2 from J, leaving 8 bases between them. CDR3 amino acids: CSARDERTYEQYF. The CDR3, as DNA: TGCAGTGCTAGAGATGAACGAACCTACGAGCAGTACTTC.

The CDR3 reads CASSLPGNTEAFF. The CDR3 DNA reads as TGTGCCAGCAGCTTACCCGGGAACACTGAAGCTTTCTTT. The chain is built from TRBV7-9 and TRBJ1-1; no firm D call. Germline V gene sequence: CDR1 SEHNR, CDR2 FQNEAQ (reference sequence). Trimming shortened V by 2 bases and J by 1 base, and 5 bases separated the two germline ends. The CDR3 totals 13 residues.

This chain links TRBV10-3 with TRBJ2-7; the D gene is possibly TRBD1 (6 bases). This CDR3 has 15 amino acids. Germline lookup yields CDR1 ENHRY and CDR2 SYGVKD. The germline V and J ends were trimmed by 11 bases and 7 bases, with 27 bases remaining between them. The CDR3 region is CAVTHRTDYSREQYF. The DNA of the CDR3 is TGTGCCGTTACCCACCGGACAGACTATTCGAGGGAGCAGTACTTC.

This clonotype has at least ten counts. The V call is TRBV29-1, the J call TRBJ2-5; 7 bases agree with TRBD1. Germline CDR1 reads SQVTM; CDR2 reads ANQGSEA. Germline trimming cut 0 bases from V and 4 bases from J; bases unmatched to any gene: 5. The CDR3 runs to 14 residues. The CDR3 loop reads CSVEDGAGGETQYF. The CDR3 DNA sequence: TGCAGCGTTGAAGATGGGGCAGGGGGAGAGACCCAGTACTTC.

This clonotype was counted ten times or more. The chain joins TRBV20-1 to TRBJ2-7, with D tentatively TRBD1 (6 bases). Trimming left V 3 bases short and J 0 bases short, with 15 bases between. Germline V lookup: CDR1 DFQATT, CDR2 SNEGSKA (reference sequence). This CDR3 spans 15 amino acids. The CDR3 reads CSASRPQGGSYEQYF. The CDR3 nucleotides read TGCAGTGCTAGTCGCCCCCAAGGGGGCTCCTACGAGCAGTACTTC.

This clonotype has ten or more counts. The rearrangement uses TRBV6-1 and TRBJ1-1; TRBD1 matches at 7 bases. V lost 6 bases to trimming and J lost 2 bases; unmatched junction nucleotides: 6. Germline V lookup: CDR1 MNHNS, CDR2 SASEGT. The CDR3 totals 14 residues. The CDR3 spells CASRHGQANTEAFF. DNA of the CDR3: TGTGCCAGCAGACACGGACAGGCCAACACTGAAGCTTTCTTT.

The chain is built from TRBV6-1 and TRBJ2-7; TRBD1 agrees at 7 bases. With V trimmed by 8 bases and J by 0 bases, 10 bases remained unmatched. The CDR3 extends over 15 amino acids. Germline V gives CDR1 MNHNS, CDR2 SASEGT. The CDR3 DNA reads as TGTGCCAGCGGGACCGGGACAGAGAGCTCCTACGAGCAGTACTTC. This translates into CASGTGTESSYEQYF.

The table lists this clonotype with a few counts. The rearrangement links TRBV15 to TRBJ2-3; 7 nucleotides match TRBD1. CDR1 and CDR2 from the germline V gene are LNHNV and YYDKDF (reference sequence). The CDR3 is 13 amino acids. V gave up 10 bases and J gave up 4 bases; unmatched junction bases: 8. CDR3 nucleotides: TGTGCCATTTCAGGACAGGATGCAGATACGCAGTATTTT. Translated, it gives CAISGQDADTQYF.

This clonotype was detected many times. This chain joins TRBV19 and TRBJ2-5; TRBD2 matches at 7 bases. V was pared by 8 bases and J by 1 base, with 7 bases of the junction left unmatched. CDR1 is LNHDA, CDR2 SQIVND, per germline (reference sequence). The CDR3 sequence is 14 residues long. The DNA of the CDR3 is TGTGCCAGTGGGGGAGGGGTCATCCAAGAGACCCAGTACTTC. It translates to CASGGGVIQETQYF.

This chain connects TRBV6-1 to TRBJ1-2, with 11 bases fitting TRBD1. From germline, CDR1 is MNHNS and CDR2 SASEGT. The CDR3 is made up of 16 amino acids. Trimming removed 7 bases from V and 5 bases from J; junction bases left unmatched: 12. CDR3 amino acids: CASNAIRTGGGYGYTF. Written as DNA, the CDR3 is TGTGCCAGCAATGCTATCAGGACAGGGGGCGGGTATGGCTACACCTTC.

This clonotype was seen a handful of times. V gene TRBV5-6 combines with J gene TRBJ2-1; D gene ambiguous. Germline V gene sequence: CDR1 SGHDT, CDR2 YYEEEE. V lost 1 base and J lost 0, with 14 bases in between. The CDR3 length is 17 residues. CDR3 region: CASSLLVGGSSYNEQFF. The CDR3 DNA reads TGTGCCAGCAGCTTGTTGGTTGGTGGAAGCTCCTACAATGAGCAGTTCTTC.

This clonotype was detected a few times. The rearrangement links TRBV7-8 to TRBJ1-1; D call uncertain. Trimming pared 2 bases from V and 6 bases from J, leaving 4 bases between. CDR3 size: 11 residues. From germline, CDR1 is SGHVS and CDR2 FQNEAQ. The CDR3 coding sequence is TGTGCCAGCAGCTTATTCGCTGAAGCTTTCTTT. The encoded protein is CASSLFAEAFF.

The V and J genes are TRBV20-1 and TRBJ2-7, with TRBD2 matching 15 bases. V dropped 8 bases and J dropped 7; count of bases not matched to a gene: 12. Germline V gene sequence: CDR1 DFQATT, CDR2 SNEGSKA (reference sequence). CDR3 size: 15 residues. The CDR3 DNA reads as TGCAGTTCACCGGGACTAGCGGGAGGTCGGGAAGAGCAGTACTTC. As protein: CSSPGLAGGREEQYF.

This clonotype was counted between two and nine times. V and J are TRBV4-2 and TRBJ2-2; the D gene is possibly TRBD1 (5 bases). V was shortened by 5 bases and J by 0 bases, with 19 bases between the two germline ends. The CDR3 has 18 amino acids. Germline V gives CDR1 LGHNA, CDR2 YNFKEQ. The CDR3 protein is CASSGLPGFPANTGELFF. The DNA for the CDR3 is TGTGCCAGCAGCGGCCTCCCAGGGTTCCCTGCGAACACCGGGGAGCTGTTTTTT.

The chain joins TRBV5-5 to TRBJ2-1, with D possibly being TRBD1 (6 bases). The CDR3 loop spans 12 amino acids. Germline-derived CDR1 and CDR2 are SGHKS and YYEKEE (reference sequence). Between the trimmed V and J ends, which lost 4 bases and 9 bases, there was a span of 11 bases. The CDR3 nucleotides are TGTGCCAGCAGCCCGACAGGCAGTGAGCAGTTCTTC. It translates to CASSPTGSEQFF.

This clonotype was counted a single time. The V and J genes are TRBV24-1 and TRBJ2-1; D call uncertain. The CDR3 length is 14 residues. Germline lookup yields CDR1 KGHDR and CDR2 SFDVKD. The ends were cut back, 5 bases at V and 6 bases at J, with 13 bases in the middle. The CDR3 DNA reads TGTGCCACCAGTGTGTGGCTAAGAGGCAATGAGCAGTTCTTC. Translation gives CATSVWLRGNEQFF.

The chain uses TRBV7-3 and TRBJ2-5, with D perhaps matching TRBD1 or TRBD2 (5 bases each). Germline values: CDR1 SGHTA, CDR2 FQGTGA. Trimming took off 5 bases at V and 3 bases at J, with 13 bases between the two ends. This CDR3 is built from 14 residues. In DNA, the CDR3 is TGTGCCAGCAGCCGCCAAGGGACGGAAGAGACCCAGTACTTC. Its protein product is CASSRQGTEETQYF.

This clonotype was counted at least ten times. The CDR3 DNA reads as TGTGCCAGCAGCCCAGGACTATCGACGCAGTATTTT. The encoded protein is CASSPGLSTQYF. This chain links TRBV11-1 with TRBJ2-3, with D perhaps matching TRBD2 (6 bases). This CDR3 spans 12 amino acids. V shed 5 bases and J shed 9 bases, with 12 bases lying between them. The germline V gene encodes CDR1 SGHAT and CDR2 FQDESV (reference sequence).